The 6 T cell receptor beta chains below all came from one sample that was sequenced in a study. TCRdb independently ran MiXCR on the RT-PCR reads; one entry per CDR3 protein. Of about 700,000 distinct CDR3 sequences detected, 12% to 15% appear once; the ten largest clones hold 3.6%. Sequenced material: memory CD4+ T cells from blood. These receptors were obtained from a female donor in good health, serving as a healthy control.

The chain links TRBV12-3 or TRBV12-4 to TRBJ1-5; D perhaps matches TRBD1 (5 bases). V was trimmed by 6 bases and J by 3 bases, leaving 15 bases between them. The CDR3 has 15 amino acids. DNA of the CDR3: TGTGCCAGCAGCAGCTACGACAGAGACAATCAGCCCCAGCATTTT. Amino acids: CASSSYDRDNQPQHF.

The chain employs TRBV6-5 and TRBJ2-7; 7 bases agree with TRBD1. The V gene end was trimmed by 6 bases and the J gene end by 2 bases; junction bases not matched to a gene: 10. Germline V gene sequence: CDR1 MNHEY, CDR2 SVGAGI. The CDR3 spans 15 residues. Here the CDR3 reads CASSPSGTEAYEQYF. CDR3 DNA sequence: TGTGCCAGCAGCCCTTCCGGGACAGAAGCCTACGAGCAGTACTTC.

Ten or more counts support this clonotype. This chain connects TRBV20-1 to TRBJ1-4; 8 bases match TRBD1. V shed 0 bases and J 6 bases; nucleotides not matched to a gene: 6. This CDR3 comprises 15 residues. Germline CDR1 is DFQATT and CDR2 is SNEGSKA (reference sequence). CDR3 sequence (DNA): TGCAGTGCTAGAGATCAGGGACAGGCCTATGAAAAACTGTTTTTT. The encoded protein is CSARDQGQAYEKLFF.

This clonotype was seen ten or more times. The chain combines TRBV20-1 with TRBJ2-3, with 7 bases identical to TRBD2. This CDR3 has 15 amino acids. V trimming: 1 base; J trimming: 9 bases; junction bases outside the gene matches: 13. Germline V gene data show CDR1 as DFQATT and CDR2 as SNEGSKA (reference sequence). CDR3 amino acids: CSARVPSGWVGTQYF. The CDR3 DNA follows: TGCAGTGCTAGAGTCCCTAGCGGATGGGTCGGGACGCAGTATTTT.

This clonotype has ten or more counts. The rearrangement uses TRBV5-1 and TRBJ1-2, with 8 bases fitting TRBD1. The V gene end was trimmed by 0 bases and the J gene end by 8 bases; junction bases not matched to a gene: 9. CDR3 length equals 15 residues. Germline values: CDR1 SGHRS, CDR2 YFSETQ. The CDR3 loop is CASSLDGDRTGGYTF. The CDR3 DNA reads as TGCGCCAGCAGCTTGGATGGGGACAGGACGGGGGGCTACACCTTC.

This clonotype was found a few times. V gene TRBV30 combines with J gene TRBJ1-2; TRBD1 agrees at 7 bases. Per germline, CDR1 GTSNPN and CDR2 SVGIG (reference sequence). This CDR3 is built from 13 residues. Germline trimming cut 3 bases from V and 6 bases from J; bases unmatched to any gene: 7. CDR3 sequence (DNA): TGTGCCTGGAGACTGACAGGGTTCGATGGCTACACCTTC. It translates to CAWRLTGFDGYTF.